This is a list of T cell receptor beta chains from one sample in a study of T cell repertoires in aging, cancer and after chemotherapy. One entry per CDR3 protein, called by TCRdb with MiXCR from the multiplex PCR reads. The repertoire consists of around 12,000 distinct CDR3 sequences, with 21% occurring once and the leading ten covering around 5%. Sequenced input: blood. Every receptor here comes from a human donor in good health. CDR3s include the opening cysteine and the closing phenylalanine or tryptophan. Each record gives: clone size, V gene, D gene, J gene, CDR3 DNA, CDR3 protein. D genes are given only for firm matches. Only part of the rows carry a size: once, few, many, or a class if the clone is expanded.

>few|TRBV12-3/TRBV12-4|.|TRBJ1-5
TGTGCCAGCAGTTTAGCTCCGGGAAAGTTGCATTTT
CASSLAPGKLHF
>few|TRBV6-6|TRBD2|TRBJ2-5
TGTGCCAGCAGTTACTCGAGGACTAGCCTCGGGGAGACCCAGTACTTC
CASSYSRTSLGETQYF
>medium-sized|TRBV30|.|TRBJ2-3
TGTGCCTGGAGTGTACAACGGAATACGCAGTATTTT
CAWSVQRNTQYF
>.|TRBV5-1|.|TRBJ1-1
TGCGCCAGCAGCTTAGAAGGCTTGGGGATTGAAGCTTTCTTT
CASSLEGLGIEAFF
>.|TRBV19|.|TRBJ2-2
TGTGCCTCACGGGATGCGCCGAACACCGGGGAGCTGTTTTTT
CASRDAPNTGELFF
>few|TRBV30|.|TRBJ1-1
TGTGCCTGGAGTGTACCCCCCCGGCGAGATGGGGCTTTCTTT
CAWSVPPRRDGAFF
>.|TRBV5-1|.|TRBJ2-3
TGCGCCAGCAGCCCTGTGACAGATACGCAGTATTTT
CASSPVTDTQYF
>medium-sized|TRBV12-3/TRBV12-4|TRBD1|TRBJ1-3
TGTGCCAGCACCGGGACAGGATATGGAAACACCATATATTTT
CASTGTGYGNTIYF
>medium-sized|TRBV5-4|.|TRBJ1-2
TGTGCCAGCAGCTTGGCCAGCGGGGTAGGAGGCTACACCTTC
CASSLASGVGGYTF
>.|TRBV30|.|TRBJ2-7
TGTGCCTGGAGTGGCAGGGGCTACGAGCAGTACTTC
CAWSGRGYEQYF
>medium-sized|TRBV20-1|TRBD1|TRBJ1-6
TGCAGTGCTAGGTCCTCTCGGACAGGGAATAATTCACCCCTCCACTTT
CSARSSRTGNNSPLHF
>few|TRBV27|.|TRBJ1-5
TGTGCCAGCAGTTTGCGAAGGTTTCTCCTTCGGTATAGCAATCAGCCCCAGCATTTT
CASSLRRFLLRYSNQPQHF
>.|TRBV20-1|.|TRBJ1-6
TGCAGTGCTAGAGATTCGGGAGGATCGAATTCACCCCTCCACTTT
CSARDSGGSNSPLHF
>.|TRBV11-2|.|TRBJ1-1
TGTGCCAGCAGCTTCAGGCCCTGGGCTGAAGCTTTCTTT
CASSFRPWAEAFF
>few|TRBV5-4|.|TRBJ2-3
TGTGCCAGCAGCTTGGGAGGAGGCGGGGAGATCACAGATACGCAGTATTTT
CASSLGGGGEITDTQYF
>medium-sized|TRBV18|.|TRBJ1-2
TGTGCCAGCTCACCACAGGAGGCCAACTATGGCTACACCTTC
CASSPQEANYGYTF
>medium-sized|TRBV6-5|.|TRBJ2-7
TGTGCCAGCACAGTGGGGGTCTCCTACGAGCAGTACTTC
CASTVGVSYEQYF
>medium-sized|TRBV15|.|TRBJ1-3
TGTGCCACCAGCTTGGGGGGGCTGGCGGGAAACACCATATATTTT
CATSLGGLAGNTIYF
>medium-sized|TRBV20-1|.|TRBJ1-2
TGCAGTGCTAGAGATTTGGGGCAGGCCTATGGCTACACCTTC
CSARDLGQAYGYTF
>.|TRBV7-6|.|TRBJ1-5
TGTGCCAGCAGCTTAGTTCGGGGGCGCAATCAGCCCCAGCATTTT
CASSLVRGRNQPQHF
>.|TRBV20-1|.|TRBJ1-1
TGCAGTGCTAGAGATCTGTCGGGTCACACTGAAGCTTTCTTT
CSARDLSGHTEAFF
>few|TRBV5-4|.|TRBJ1-3
TGTGCCAGCAGCCACGGGGGTTTTGGAAACACCATATATTTT
CASSHGGFGNTIYF
>few|TRBV6-5|TRBD2|TRBJ2-1
TGTGCCAGCAGTCCTAATAGCGGGGGGCTGTACCTCTACAATGAGCAGTTCTTC
CASSPNSGGLYLYNEQFF
>.|TRBV5-1|.|TRBJ2-5
TGCGCCACCGCTCTGGGGGCCAGGGAGACCCAGTACTTC
CATALGARETQYF
>medium-sized|TRBV19|.|TRBJ1-1
TGTGCCACCTTACTTGCTCTAACTGAAGCTTTCTTT
CATLLALTEAFF
>.|TRBV27|.|TRBJ2-1
TGTGCCAGCAGTGAGTACAATGAGCAGTTCTTC
CASSEYNEQFF
>few|TRBV12-3/TRBV12-4|TRBD1|TRBJ1-3
TGTGCCAGCACCGCTGAGGGGACAGCCAGCTCTGTAAACACCATATATTTT
CASTAEGTASSVNTIYF
>few|TRBV6-2/TRBV6-3|TRBD1|TRBJ2-5
TGTGCCAGCAGTTCCGGGACAGGGGAGACCCAGTACTTC
CASSSGTGETQYF
>.|TRBV5-1|.|TRBJ1-2
TGCGCCAGCAGCTTGGGAGTAACCTATGGCTACACCTTC
CASSLGVTYGYTF
>.|TRBV10-3|TRBD1|TRBJ1-2
TGTGCCATCAGATTAAACGGGACAGGGCGATTTGGCTACACCTTC
CAIRLNGTGRFGYTF
>medium-sized|TRBV27|TRBD1|TRBJ1-1
TGTGCCAGCAGTTTATCGACAGGGGAAGCTTTCTTT
CASSLSTGEAFF
>few|TRBV2|TRBD1|TRBJ2-2
TGTGCCAGCAGTAACAGGGGGATGAACACCGGGGAGCTGTTTTTT
CASSNRGMNTGELFF
>medium-sized|TRBV19|TRBD1|TRBJ2-2
TGTGCCAGTAACGCGGGACAGGGCAACACTCCGAACACCGGGGAGCTGTTTTTT
CASNAGQGNTPNTGELFF
>few|TRBV7-9|.|TRBJ1-5
TGTGCCAGCAGCGGAGATAGGGGGGAAAGGCCCCAGCATTTT
CASSGDRGERPQHF
>medium-sized|TRBV11-1|.|TRBJ2-2
TGTGCCAGCAGCTTCCGGGTTTCCGCCGGGGAGCTGTTTTTT
CASSFRVSAGELFF
>.|TRBV7-2|.|TRBJ1-1
TGTGCCAGCAGCCACGTGAGGTTGGGGTCTGAAGCTTTCTTT
CASSHVRLGSEAFF
>few|TRBV6-1|TRBD1|TRBJ1-1
TGTGCCAGCAGCCCGATAGGACAGGGTATGGCTTTCTTT
CASSPIGQGMAFF
>.|TRBV7-9|.|TRBJ2-3
TGTGCCACCGGCGGGACAGATACGCAGTATTTT
CATGGTDTQYF
>few|TRBV18|.|TRBJ1-5
TGTGCCAGCTCACCACCTGGGGGACCCCAGCATTTT
CASSPPGGPQHF
>medium-sized|TRBV30|.|TRBJ2-3
TGTGCCTGGGACAGCACAGATACGCAGTATTTT
CAWDSTDTQYF
>few|TRBV5-6|.|TRBJ1-5
TGTGCCAGCAGCTTTGGGCGGGTTCCAAGACAGCCCCAGCATTTT
CASSFGRVPRQPQHF
>few|TRBV10-3|TRBD2|TRBJ2-2
TGTGCCATCAGTGACCCCGGACTAGCGGGTAACACCGGGGAGCTGTTTTTT
CAISDPGLAGNTGELFF
>.|TRBV29-1|.|TRBJ1-2
TGCAGCGTTGAAGATCCTGGCAGGGCTTCGGGCTACACCTTC
CSVEDPGRASGYTF
>medium-sized|TRBV15|TRBD1|TRBJ1-2
TGTGCCACCAGCAGAGGAGGGACAGATTATGGCTACACCTTC
CATSRGGTDYGYTF
>.|TRBV20-1|TRBD2|TRBJ2-7
TGCAGTGCTAGAGATATGACTAGCGGGGGGTCGCTCCCCTCCTACGAGCAGTACTTC
CSARDMTSGGSLPSYEQYF
>.|TRBV27|.|TRBJ1-1
TGTGCCAGCAGGAGGCAGGGCATGAACACTGAAGCTTTCTTT
CASRRQGMNTEAFF
>.|TRBV13|.|TRBJ1-1
TGTGCCAGCAGCTTACTACAGGCGAACACTGAAGCTTTCTTT
CASSLLQANTEAFF